This section outlines one T cell receptor (beta chain) sequence together with its context. The CDR3 contains 15 residues. Trimming stripped 4 bases from V and 4 bases from J, with 16 bases between. CDR1 and CDR2 (germline): SGHVS, FQNEAQ. Some clones are missing from TCRdb's copy, which holds only in-frame ones; the method was immunoSEQ multiplex PCR. The top ten hold over 8.5% of the sample, which has 200,000 to 300,000 clones, roughly 88% seen once. These data belong to a study of Ad26.COV2.S vaccination and SARS-CoV-2 variants. Treatment given: around 19 received Ad26.COV2.S at low or high dose, single or two shots; several received placebo; per-sample allocation not given. Day 63 following the first vaccine or placebo injection was when the samples were taken.

The sample consisted of peripheral blood, taken in a trial of Ad26.COV2.S vaccine versus placebo. The TCR sequence derives from a person between 18 and 65 years old who received the Ad26.COV2.S COVID-19 vaccine or a placebo. The chain is built from TRBV7-8 and TRBJ2-5; D tentatively reads TRBD1 or TRBD2 (5 bases each). The CDR3 DNA is TGTGCCAGCAGCTCCCCCTATGGGACGGGAGAGACCCAGTACTTC. This encodes CASSSPYGTGETQYF.